Listed here are 25 T cell receptor beta chains from one sample, sequenced in a study of spatial heterogeneity in lung cancer. Study conclusions and caveats: Tumor mutation count correlated with how many alpha and beta TCRs expanded intratumorally.

The time point: sample taken at primary tumor resection. These receptors have no known antigen. TCRdb independently ran MiXCR on the 5' RACE reads; one entry per CDR3 protein. The sample includes around 1,500 distinct CDR3 sequences, roughly 10% of them seen just once. This sample comprised lung tumor tissue, obtained at surgery. Every receptor here comes from a female donor with early-stage non-small cell lung cancer.

This clonotype showed up many times. The rearrangement uses TRBV29-1 and TRBJ2-2; D ambiguous. The ends were cut back, 3 bases at V and 3 bases at J, with 8 bases in the middle. This CDR3 has 13 residues. Germline-derived CDR1 and CDR2 are SQVTM and ANQGSEA. The CDR3 protein is CSVDPSHTGELFF. CDR3 DNA sequence: TGCAGCGTTGACCCATCCCACACCGGGGAGCTGTTTTTT.

There are many counts of this clonotype. V usage is TRBV7-6 and J usage is TRBJ1-1, with a weak D call TRBD1 (5 bases). There are 15 residues in the CDR3. Germline CDR1 and CDR2: SGHVS and FNYEAQ. Trimming removed 0 bases from V and 5 bases from J, with 13 bases in between. DNA for the CDR3: TGTGCCAGCAGCTTAGCGGGCGGGGGACTTACTGAAGCTTTCTTT. Residues: CASSLAGGGLTEAFF.

By frequency in the sample, this clonotype is medium-sized (0.01 to 0.1%). The V gene is TRBV7-8, the J gene TRBJ1-5, with 12 nucleotides matching TRBD1. Germline lookup yields CDR1 SGHVS and CDR2 FQNEAQ. The CDR3 contains 18 residues. The trim removed 1 base at V and 6 bases at J, leaving 10 bases unmatched. CDR3 in DNA: TGTGCCAGCAGCTTAGGGGACAGGGGGCGGGATTCCATTCAGCCCCAGCATTTT. It codes for CASSLGDRGRDSIQPQHF.

In its sample, this clonotype was seen many times. The chain carries TRBV28 and TRBJ2-5; 9 bases agree with TRBD1. The CDR3 spans 16 residues. In germline, CDR1 is MDHEN, CDR2 SYDVKM. V shed 7 bases, J shed 0 bases, and the junction held 9 bases outside the gene matches. CDR3 sequence reads: CASTPAGTGYQETQYF. The DNA of the CDR3 is TGTGCCAGCACCCCTGCCGGGACAGGGTACCAAGAGACCCAGTACTTC.

By share, this clonotype counts as medium-sized. The V call is TRBV6-2 or TRBV6-3, the J call TRBJ1-1; no definite D call. Germline V gene lookup returns CDR1 MNHEY and CDR2 SVGEGT. This CDR3 contains 13 residues. V dropped 0 bases and J dropped 4 bases, with 6 bases sitting between them. CDR3 sequence reads: CASSYSPGTEAFF. DNA of the CDR3: TGTGCCAGCAGTTACTCTCCCGGCACTGAAGCTTTCTTT.

This clonotype ranks as medium-sized. This sequence joins TRBV20-1 and TRBJ2-7, with 8 bases fitting TRBD1. Germline CDR1 is DFQATT and CDR2 is SNEGSKA (reference sequence). The CDR3 length is 15 residues. J was trimmed by 0 bases and V by 4 bases; bases with no gene match: 8. In nucleotides, the CDR3 is TGCAGTGCTAAATCCGGGACAGGCAACTCCTACGAGCAGTACTTC. Protein sequence: CSAKSGTGNSYEQYF.

J is TRBJ2-5 and V is TRBV7-2; 7 nucleotides line up with TRBD2. Trimming removed 3 bases from V and 2 bases from J; junction bases left unmatched: 15. The CDR3 spans 18 residues. Germline V gives CDR1 SGHTA, CDR2 FQGNSA. CDR3 sequence: CASSLALGMGRDQETQYF. CDR3 bases: TGTGCCAGCAGCTTGGCCCTCGGGATGGGGAGGGATCAAGAGACCCAGTACTTC.

This chain connects TRBV7-9 to TRBJ2-7; D remains unclear. Between the trimmed V and J ends, which lost 1 base and 2 bases, there was a span of 9 bases. The CDR3 covers 14 residues. Germline assignment: CDR1 SEHNR and CDR2 FQNEAQ (reference sequence). The chain's CDR3 is CASSLGWAAYEQYF. CDR3 nucleotide sequence: TGTGCCAGCAGCTTAGGTTGGGCAGCCTACGAGCAGTACTTC.

This clonotype is labeled as medium-sized. The chain recombines TRBV12-3 or TRBV12-4 with TRBJ1-2; 9 positions agree with TRBD1. V shed 5 bases, J shed 4 bases, and the junction held 5 bases outside the gene matches. The CDR3 length is 14 residues. The CDR3 here is CASSTGTGIYGYTF. The DNA of the CDR3 is TGTGCCAGCAGTACCGGGACAGGGATCTATGGCTACACCTTC.

This clonotype rates as large. The chain links TRBV7-2 to TRBJ2-1; 7 bases fit TRBD2. CDR3 length equals 16 residues. Germline values: CDR1 SGHTA, CDR2 FQGNSA. Losses at the gene ends were 4 bases for V and 1 base for J; bases not matched to a gene: 7. DNA of the CDR3: TGTGCCAGCAGCTACTTTAGCGGGTTGTCCTACAATGAGCAGTTCTTC. Encoded protein: CASSYFSGLSYNEQFF.

CDR3 amino acids: CASSPQRGGEQPQHF. CDR3 nucleotide sequence: TGTGCCAGCTCACCACAAAGGGGGGGCGAGCAGCCCCAGCATTTT. The chain is built from TRBV18 and TRBJ1-5, with D perhaps TRBD1 (6 bases). Trimming pared 1 base from V and 7 bases from J, leaving 14 bases between. The CDR3 has 15 residues. CDR1 and CDR2 from the germline V gene are KGHSH and LQKENI.

Within the sample, this clonotype is medium-sized (0.01 to 0.1%). This chain links TRBV20-1 with TRBJ2-3; 7 nucleotides align to TRBD2. Germline CDR1 DFQATT, CDR2 SNEGSKA (reference sequence). The V segment lost 3 bases and the J segment 4 bases; nucleotides outside the gene matches: 19. This CDR3 spans 18 amino acids. CDR3 DNA: TGCAGTGCTAGGGACCGGCGGGAGAATTTCGTGGGGGCAGATACGCAGTATTTT. This gives the protein CSARDRRENFVGADTQYF.

The chain uses TRBV7-2 and TRBJ2-1; no definite D call. CDR1 SGHTA and CDR2 FQGNSA come from the germline V gene. The CDR3 extends over 15 amino acids. V was pared by 1 base and J by 8 bases, with 15 bases between. As DNA, the CDR3 is TGTGCCAGCAGCTTAGTTCCCCCCCCGATGGATGAGCAGTTCTTC. Amino acid sequence: CASSLVPPPMDEQFF.

This clonotype was found a few times. V gene TRBV7-2 combines with J gene TRBJ2-2, with D possibly TRBD1 on 6 matching bases. Germline CDR1 reads SGHTA; CDR2 reads FQGNSA. CDR3 size: 14 residues. With 5 bases removed from V and 6 bases from J, the gap between germline ends came to 13 bases. The CDR3 loop is CASSQGRPAGELFF. The CDR3 DNA reads TGTGCCAGCAGCCAGGGGCGTCCAGCCGGGGAGCTGTTTTTT.

Sample share makes this clonotype medium-sized. V is TRBV20-1 and J is TRBJ2-5; 8 bases fit TRBD2. This CDR3 comprises 15 residues. The junction had 10 bases not matched to a gene; V was cut back by 5 bases and J by 2 bases. Germline-derived CDR1 and CDR2 are DFQATT and SNEGSKA (reference sequence). CDR3: CSAESAGALQETQYF. The DNA for the CDR3 is TGCAGTGCTGAATCAGCGGGGGCCTTACAAGAGACCCAGTACTTC.

The table lists this clonotype with a few counts. At one end the junction does not follow the germline gene, possibly because of a read error. This chain uses TRBV18 with TRBJ2-1; 12 bases fit TRBD2. There are 17 residues in the CDR3. Germline CDR1 is KGHSH and CDR2 is LQKENI. The CDR3 protein is CVSSPAGLAGPPTEQFF. In DNA, the CDR3 is TGTGTCAGCTCACCGGCGGGACTAGCGGGTCCCCCGACGGAGCAGTTCTTC.

This clonotype is categorized as large. This sequence joins TRBV7-8 and TRBJ2-7; D is possibly TRBD1 (5 bases). V lost 3 bases, J lost 3 bases, and 15 bases lay in between. CDR3 length equals 15 residues. Germline values: CDR1 SGHVS, CDR2 FQNEAQ. CDR3 loop: CASSLDLRGSYEQYF. CDR3 sequence (DNA): TGTGCCAGCAGCTTGGACCTTAGGGGCAGCTACGAGCAGTACTTC.

This clonotype counts as medium-sized. The chain couples TRBV5-1 to TRBJ2-3; the D call may be TRBD1 or TRBD2 (5 bases each). Germline V CDR1 and CDR2: SGHRS, YFSETQ. This CDR3 is 15 amino acids long. The V end lost 0 bases, the J end lost 0 bases, and 8 bases lay between the germline ends. The CDR3 sequence is CASSLDGASTDTQYF. The DNA for the CDR3 is TGCGCCAGCAGCTTGGACGGGGCCAGCACAGATACGCAGTATTTT.

This clonotype is medium-sized within its sample. V gene TRBV6-5 combines with J gene TRBJ1-6; 10 bases are a match to TRBD1. Germline V gives CDR1 MNHEY, CDR2 SVGAGI. The CDR3 runs 17 residues. Germline trimming cut 0 bases from V and 9 bases from J; bases unmatched to any gene: 8. Here the CDR3 reads CASSYSRTGGIGSPLHF. Written as DNA, the CDR3 is TGTGCCAGCAGTTACTCGAGGACAGGGGGAATAGGTTCACCCCTCCACTTT.

CDR3 sequence (DNA): TGCAGCGTTGCTCCGGGACTAGCGGCCTTCAATGAGCAGTTCTTC. Its translation: CSVAPGLAAFNEQFF. This sequence joins TRBV29-1 and TRBJ2-1, with 11 bases that match TRBD2. CDR1 is SQVTM and CDR2 is ANQGSEA in the germline V gene. CDR3 size: 15 residues. With 4 bases clipped from V and 6 bases from J, the junction kept 8 bases outside the gene matches.

This clonotype was counted many times. The chain links TRBV2 to TRBJ2-7, with 13 nucleotides matching TRBD2. The junction had 6 bases not matched to a gene; V was cut back by 5 bases and J by 2 bases. The CDR3 is 16 residues long. The germline V gene has CDR1 SNHLY and CDR2 FYNNEI. The CDR3 region has the DNA TGTGCCAGCAGTCTAGCGGGACTAGCGGGAACCTACGAGCAGTACTTC. Translating gives CASSLAGLAGTYEQYF. The complete variable domain, with remaining parts taken from reference TRBV2 and TRBJ2-7, reads EPEVTQTPSHQVTQMGQEVILRCVPISNHLYFYWYRQILGQKVEFLVSFYNNEISEKSEIFDDQFSVERPDGSNFTLKIRSTKLEDSAMYFCASSLAGLAGTYEQYFGPGTRLTVT.

The chain carries TRBV14 and TRBJ2-5, with D perhaps being TRBD1 or TRBD2 (7 bases each). CDR1 is SGHDN and CDR2 is FVKESK in the germline V gene. This CDR3 has 15 amino acids. Between the trimmed V and J ends, which lost 5 bases and 5 bases, there was a span of 18 bases. The CDR3 region is CASSFRQGGRETQYF. As DNA, the CDR3 is TGTGCCAGCAGCTTCCGACAGGGAGGGCGCGAGACCCAGTACTTC.

Remarks on this clonotype: A read error is possible here, since a much larger clone lies one base away. This chain uses TRBV24-1 with TRBJ2-3; D may be TRBD2 (6 bases). Germline V gene data show CDR1 as KGHDR and CDR2 as SFDVKD. This CDR3 comprises 14 residues. The CDR3 loop is CATEAGSDTDSQYF. For the CDR3, the DNA is TGTGCCACCGAGGCGGGGTCGGACACAGATTCGCAGTATTTT.

Concerning this clonotype itself: This may be a read error: a much more frequent sequence differs by one nucleotide. The chain employs TRBV29-1 and TRBJ2-7; 7 bases are shared with TRBD1. CDR3 size: 12 residues. The germline V gene encodes CDR1 SQVTM and CDR2 ANQGSEA. V trimming: 7 bases; J trimming: 5 bases; junction bases outside the gene matches: 8. CDR3 bases: TGCAGCGCTGGGACAGTGTATAACGAGCAGTACTTC. Translation gives CSAGTVYNEQYF.

Within the sample, this clonotype is medium-sized (0.01 to 0.1%). V usage is TRBV10-3 and J usage is TRBJ2-7, with D unclear. The CDR3 runs to 12 residues. In germline, CDR1 is ENHRY, CDR2 SYGVKD. Trimming took off 2 bases at V and 4 bases at J, with 6 bases between the two ends. This chain's CDR3 is CAISETLYEQYF. In DNA, the CDR3 is TGTGCCATCAGTGAGACTCTGTACGAGCAGTACTTC.